The entry that follows covers one T cell receptor (beta chain) sequence. The sample comes from a study of control samples from healthy donors and cancer patients. Method: immunoSEQ multiplex PCR; TCRdb's copy keeps in-frame clones and lacks some. The repertoire holds 100,000 to 150,000 clones, with roughly 89% as singletons. V shed 4 bases, J shed 11 bases, and the junction held 10 bases outside the gene matches. Germline V gives CDR1 SGHDT, CDR2 YYEEEE. The CDR3 contains 13 residues. The sequenced sample was blood. The chain recombines TRBV5-6 with TRBJ1-1; the match to TRBD1 covers 8 bases. The clonotype comes from a man aged 25-40 years in good health. CDR3 DNA sequence: TGTGCCAGCAGCATTAAACAGGGGGGGTCGGCTTTCTTT. This sequence encodes CASSIKQGGSAFF. The full variable domain, in which reference TRBV5-6 and TRBJ1-1 provide the parts outside the CDR3, is DAGVTQSPTHLIKTRGQQVTLRCSPKSGHDTVSWYQQALGQGPQFIFQYYEEEERQRGNFPDRFSGHQFPNYSSELNVNALLLGDSALYLCASSIKQGGSAFFGQGTRLTVV.